What follows describes a single TCR beta chain. As yet, its antigen is unknown. The data originate from a study of PD-1 blockade in mismatch repair-deficient tumors. Study summary: Enrolled 2013-2016, patients had progressing, pretreated mismatch repair-deficient cancers of approximately 13 types.

All patients were mismatch repair deficient, assessed by either PCR or immunohistochemistry. TCR sequencing covered three patients who responded to pembrolizumab. Study-wide results and limits: After pembrolizumab, tumor-resident clones rose rapidly, then generally contracted before radiologic responses.

TCRdb's table, derived via immunoSEQ multiplex PCR, lists solely in-frame clones and lacks some. Of 50,000 or so clones in the sample, roughly 80% were seen once. Trimming cost V 4 bases and J 7 bases, with 13 bases left between them. The CDR3 is 14 amino acids. The germline CDR1 and CDR2 sequences are MRHNA and SNTAGT. The rearrangement joins TRBV6-4 to TRBJ2-2; D may correspond to TRBD1 or TRBD2 (6 bases each). This clonotype was obtained from an adult with mismatch repair-deficient cancer. The sample here was peripheral blood, taken 20 weeks after starting pembrolizumab. This CDR3 reads CASSVGGGIGELFF. The CDR3 nucleotides read TGTGCCAGCAGTGTTGGAGGGGGAATCGGGGAGCTGTTTTTT.